Listed below are T cell receptor beta chains from one sample, sequenced in a study of shared clonotypes between healthy human individuals. The data were produced by immunoSEQ multiplex PCR, yet TCRdb's version contains in-frame clones alone and is incomplete. The table records roughly 650,000 clones, about 96% of them present only once. Sequencing was performed on naive CD4+ T cells sorted from blood. These receptors originate from a woman in her thirties in good health. Both conserved end residues are part of each CDR3. Fields, in order: J gene, V gene, CDR3 protein.

J gene: TRBJ2-1; V gene: TRBV7-2; CDR3 protein: CASSLPGDSYSYNEQFF
J gene: TRBJ1-2; V gene: TRBV27; CDR3 protein: CASKTGNDYGYTF
J gene: TRBJ2-7; V gene: TRBV18; CDR3 protein: CASSPKGQGARIEQYF
J gene: TRBJ1-2; V gene: TRBV28; CDR3 protein: CASSSSGYGYTF
J gene: TRBJ2-2; V gene: TRBV6-5; CDR3 protein: CASRFNTGELFF
J gene: TRBJ2-5; V gene: TRBV25-1; CDR3 protein: CASSELAGPQETQYF
J gene: -; V gene: TRBV19; CDR3 protein: CASSSHRDASYEQYF
J gene: TRBJ1-5; V gene: TRBV19; CDR3 protein: CASSIPNQPQHF
J gene: TRBJ1-6; V gene: TRBV23-1; CDR3 protein: CASSQSKGGDSPLHF
J gene: TRBJ2-7; V gene: TRBV28; CDR3 protein: CASSPNVEYTYEQYF
J gene: TRBJ2-2; V gene: TRBV30; CDR3 protein: CACGRDRAPNTGELFF
J gene: TRBJ1-2; V gene: TRBV27; CDR3 protein: CASSPGRTGLNYGYTF
J gene: TRBJ1-2; V gene: TRBV27; CDR3 protein: CASSLLGQINYGYTF
J gene: TRBJ1-4; V gene: TRBV28; CDR3 protein: CASSLRGGVGNEKLFF
J gene: TRBJ2-7; V gene: TRBV4-1; CDR3 protein: CASSRALAGTSGRQQYF
J gene: TRBJ2-7; V gene: TRBV20-1; CDR3 protein: CSASFREQYF
J gene: TRBJ2-5; V gene: TRBV9; CDR3 protein: CASSVAPDQTQYF
J gene: TRBJ1-1; V gene: TRBV28; CDR3 protein: CASRRGQGAFRYTEAFF
J gene: -; V gene: TRBV6-6; CDR3 protein: CASSPDSDSHEQYF
J gene: TRBJ2-7; V gene: TRBV29-1; CDR3 protein: CSVGGTGRNEQYF
J gene: TRBJ1-2; V gene: TRBV5-1; CDR3 protein: CASSLGTGVGYTF
J gene: TRBJ2-7; V gene: TRBV23-1; CDR3 protein: CASSQSAGTRPREQYF
J gene: TRBJ1-2; V gene: TRBV7-6; CDR3 protein: CASSFDQGAYTF
J gene: TRBJ1-5; V gene: TRBV27; CDR3 protein: CASSPQGLSNQPQHF
J gene: -; V gene: TRBV7-3; CDR3 protein: CASSFTGTYEQYF
J gene: TRBJ1-3; V gene: TRBV5-4; CDR3 protein: CASSLGQGLVGNTIYF
J gene: TRBJ2-7; V gene: TRBV2; CDR3 protein: CASSRDPPYEQYF
J gene: TRBJ2-7; V gene: TRBV6-1; CDR3 protein: CASSDRVAGGSYEQYF
J gene: TRBJ1-2; V gene: TRBV25-1; CDR3 protein: CASERGQGDYGYTF
J gene: TRBJ2-7; V gene: TRBV28; CDR3 protein: CASSLAQLYEQYF
J gene: TRBJ2-2; V gene: TRBV2; CDR3 protein: CASREDRGATGELFF
J gene: TRBJ2-7; V gene: TRBV25-1; CDR3 protein: CASSARTSPYEQYF
J gene: TRBJ1-5; V gene: TRBV7-9; CDR3 protein: CASSLTGGNQPQHF
J gene: TRBJ2-7; V gene: TRBV11-3; CDR3 protein: CASTLSSKTYEQYF
J gene: TRBJ2-7; V gene: TRBV7-3; CDR3 protein: CASSLRLAGVSYEQYF